Following are 27 T cell receptor beta chains from one sample sequenced in a study of T cells in Graves' hyperthyroidism and ophthalmopathy. TCR beta CDR3 regions were amplified from RNA transcripts. The primer set for the first-round RT-PCR of the TCR CDR3 was HTBI. TCRdb re-analysed the multiplex PCR reads in MiXCR, keeping a single row per CDR3 protein. The sample consists of roughly 350,000 distinct CDR3 sequences, approximately 15% of them appearing once. Sequencing input: blood. These receptors were collected from a young woman with Graves' hyperthyroidism.

This clonotype was recorded at least ten times. The rearrangement joins TRBV4-3 to TRBJ2-7; unclear D gene. The germline gives CDR1 LGHNA, CDR2 YSLEER. The CDR3 length is 14 residues. V was trimmed by 3 bases and J by 3 bases, leaving 12 bases between them. The CDR3 DNA is TGCGCCAGCAGCCAGGACGCCCACCGCTACGAGCAGTACTTC. Translated, it gives CASSQDAHRYEQYF.

The chain combines TRBV7-9 with TRBJ1-1, with D tentatively TRBD1 (5 bases). The CDR3 runs to 15 residues. Germline CDR1 is SEHNR and CDR2 is FQNEAQ (reference sequence). Trimming removed 5 bases from V and 3 bases from J, with 16 bases in between. CDR3 in amino acids: CASSPGWGWDTEAFF. In DNA, the CDR3 is TGTGCCAGCAGCCCAGGGTGGGGGTGGGACACTGAAGCTTTCTTT.

At least ten counts were recorded for this clonotype. The chain carries TRBV29-1 and TRBJ1-1, with D possibly being TRBD1 (6 bases). Germline-derived CDR1 and CDR2 are SQVTM and ANQGSEA. This CDR3 comprises 14 residues. Trimming stripped 7 bases from V and 0 bases from J, with 15 bases between. The CDR3 region is CSAVLDRMNTEAFF. The CDR3 DNA follows: TGCAGCGCTGTGTTGGACAGAATGAACACTGAAGCTTTCTTT.

Concerning this clonotype: Since a much larger clone is just one base distant, this may be a read error. The V call is TRBV12-3 or TRBV12-4, the J call TRBJ1-5, with unresolved D. There are 14 residues in the CDR3. The chain's CDR3 is CANSFLGENQPQHF. The CDR3 DNA reads as TGTGCCAACAGTTTTTTGGGAGAAAATCAGCCCCAGCATTTT.

This clonotype was recorded many times. The V call is TRBV11-2, the J call TRBJ2-1; a weak D match, TRBD2 (5 bases). The V gene's germline CDR1 is SGHAT and CDR2 FQNNGV. Trimming removed 5 bases from V and 5 bases from J, with 13 bases in between. The CDR3 spans 14 residues. The CDR3 reads CASSLAGYNNEQFF. CDR3 DNA sequence: TGTGCCAGCAGCCTGGCGGGTTACAACAATGAGCAGTTCTTC.

This chain joins TRBV5-1 and TRBJ1-3, with D tentatively TRBD1 (6 bases). With 4 bases removed from V and 0 bases from J, the gap between germline ends came to 17 bases. The CDR3 spans 17 residues. Germline values: CDR1 SGHRS, CDR2 YFSETQ. CDR3 in amino acids: CASSPGPGATSGNTIYF. The CDR3 DNA is TGCGCCAGCAGCCCGGGGCCAGGGGCCACCTCTGGAAACACCATATATTTT.

The rearrangement links TRBV24-1 to TRBJ2-2; D may be TRBD1 (5 bases). The CDR3 totals 15 residues. Germline CDR1 reads KGHDR; CDR2 reads SFDVKD. The germline V and J ends were trimmed by 4 bases and 0 bases, with 8 bases remaining between them. Here the CDR3 DNA reads TGTGCCACCAGTGACACAGGAGCGAACACCGGGGAGCTGTTTTTT. Amino acids: CATSDTGANTGELFF.

This clonotype was detected only a few times. The V gene is TRBV6-1, the J gene TRBJ2-2; either TRBD1 or TRBD2 may supply D (5 bases each). The CDR3 runs 16 residues. Germline lookup yields CDR1 MNHNS and CDR2 SASEGT. V was pared by 5 bases and J by 0 bases, with 13 bases between. CDR3 region: CASSHGTTSNTGELFF. CDR3 DNA sequence: TGTGCCAGCAGTCATGGGACGACCTCGAACACCGGGGAGCTGTTTTTT.

The chain is built from TRBV5-5 and TRBJ2-7; no definite D call. Germline assignment: CDR1 SGHKS and CDR2 YYEKEE (reference sequence). The germline V and J ends were trimmed by 1 base and 3 bases, with 23 bases remaining between them. The CDR3 consists of 18 residues. CDR3 sequence: CASSLRFLGPGQIYEQYF. As DNA, the CDR3 is TGTGCCAGCAGCTTGCGTTTTTTGGGTCCGGGTCAGATCTACGAGCAGTACTTC.

The chain combines TRBV18 with TRBJ1-5; D not resolved. Germline V gives CDR1 KGHSH, CDR2 LQKENI. This CDR3 has 14 amino acids. Trimming pared 1 base from V and 5 bases from J, leaving 9 bases between. This CDR3 reads CASSPQQNYQPQHF. CDR3 bases: TGTGCCAGCTCACCACAACAGAACTATCAGCCCCAGCATTTT.

This clonotype was detected many times. The V call is TRBV5-6, the J call TRBJ2-4; D may be TRBD2 (6 bases). Germline CDR1 reads SGHDT; CDR2 reads YYEEEE. This CDR3 is 14 amino acids long. V was pared by 1 base and J by 3 bases, with 8 bases between. CDR3 protein: CASSLKGGKNIQYF. The CDR3 region has the DNA TGTGCCAGCAGCTTGAAGGGAGGCAAAAACATTCAGTACTTC.

This clonotype showed up many times. The V and J genes are TRBV25-1 and TRBJ1-1; no clear D. Looked up from germline, CDR1 is MGHDK and CDR2 is SYGVNS. V lost 1 base, J lost 7 bases, and 13 bases lay in between. The CDR3 spans 14 residues. The chain's CDR3 is CASSECWARCEAFF. The CDR3 DNA reads TGTGCCAGCAGTGAATGTTGGGCGCGGTGTGAAGCTTTCTTT.

This clonotype occurred many times. The chain joins TRBV7-6 to TRBJ2-2; 8 bases match TRBD1. The CDR3 spans 16 residues. Germline trimming cut 1 base from V and 5 bases from J; bases unmatched to any gene: 6. Germline V lookup: CDR1 SGHVS, CDR2 FNYEAQ. CDR3 bases: TGTGCCAGCAGCTTAGGAGGGACAGGTGGTACCGGGGAGCTGTTTTTT. This encodes CASSLGGTGGTGELFF.

This clonotype was seen at least ten times. This chain links TRBV5-1 with TRBJ2-7; 8 bases agree with TRBD2. Germline trimming cut 4 bases from V and 3 bases from J; bases unmatched to any gene: 9. CDR1 is SGHRS and CDR2 is YFSETQ in the germline V gene. The CDR3 loop spans 15 amino acids. CDR3 sequence reads: CASSSTSGGVYEQYF. The CDR3 DNA is TGCGCCAGCAGCAGCACTAGCGGCGGAGTCTACGAGCAGTACTTC.

The table lists this clonotype with many counts. This rearrangement joins TRBV6-2 or TRBV6-3 to TRBJ2-3; TRBD2 matches 7 bases. CDR3 length: 14 amino acids. Losses at the gene ends were 8 bases for V and 2 bases for J; bases not matched to a gene: 7. Germline CDR1 is MNHEY and CDR2 is SVGEGT. CDR3 nucleotides: TGTGCCAGCCACGAGCGGGATGTCACAGATACGCAGTATTTT. Encoded protein: CASHERDVTDTQYF.

This clonotype has a count of ten or more. This chain links TRBV27 with TRBJ2-3; TRBD2 matches 8 bases. Trimming at V came to 0 bases and at J to 2 bases, leaving 7 bases not matched to a gene. The germline CDR1 and CDR2 sequences are MNHEY and SMNVEV (reference sequence). The CDR3 is made up of 17 amino acids. The CDR3 sequence is CASSLSKREKYTDTQYF. The CDR3 DNA reads TGTGCCAGCAGTTTATCGAAGCGGGAGAAGTACACAGATACGCAGTATTTT.

This clonotype showed up many times. The chain is built from TRBV7-8 and TRBJ2-3, with D hard to call. Trimming took 3 bases from V and 1 from J, leaving 20 bases between them. Germline values: CDR1 SGHVS, CDR2 FQNEAQ. The CDR3 is made up of 18 amino acids. Here the CDR3 DNA reads TGTGCCAGCAGCTTTGACGCGGTGAGCCGGCTTGGCACAGATACGCAGTATTTT. Translated: CASSFDAVSRLGTDTQYF.

This clonotype was seen a few times. The V gene is TRBV20-1, the J gene TRBJ2-7; perhaps TRBD2 as D (5 bases). Germline CDR1 and CDR2: DFQATT and SNEGSKA (reference sequence). Deletions cut 0 bases from V and 5 bases from J, with 14 bases between. The CDR3 has 14 amino acids. The CDR3: CSAREPGRRNEQYF. CDR3 in DNA: TGCAGTGCTAGAGAGCCGGGAAGGCGGAACGAGCAGTACTTC.

There are many counts of this clonotype. J is TRBJ2-3 and V is TRBV28; 7 nucleotides agree with TRBD1. Germline V gene sequence: CDR1 MDHEN, CDR2 SYDVKM. This CDR3 region has 15 residues. Trimming removed 6 bases from V and 0 bases from J; junction bases left unmatched: 6. The CDR3 is CASSLGTASTDTQYF. The CDR3 DNA reads TGTGCCAGCAGCTTAGGGACAGCGAGCACAGATACGCAGTATTTT.

V gene TRBV7-2 combines with J gene TRBJ1-6, with D tentatively TRBD1 (5 bases). V was clipped by 5 bases and J by 8 bases, with 22 bases between them. The CDR3 spans 17 residues. The germline CDR1 and CDR2 sequences are SGHTA and FQGNSA. The DNA of the CDR3 is TGTGCCAGCAGCCCGCTTTCTATTTTCGGGGCCGATTCACCCCTCCACTTT. It translates to CASSPLSIFGADSPLHF.

This chain connects TRBV6-1 to TRBJ1-1; 7 bases are a match to TRBD1. With V trimmed by 6 bases and J by 3 bases, 10 bases remained unmatched. This CDR3 comprises 15 residues. Germline V gives CDR1 MNHNS, CDR2 SASEGT. The CDR3, as DNA: TGTGCCAGCAGCCCTCGACAGGGTAGGTACACTGAAGCTTTCTTT. It specifies CASSPRQGRYTEAFF.

This clonotype was seen repeatedly, ten times or more. This sequence joins TRBV20-1 and TRBJ1-1, with a possible D match to TRBD1 (5 bases). CDR1 is DFQATT and CDR2 is SNEGSKA in the germline V gene (reference sequence). This CDR3 contains 13 residues. Trimming left V 6 bases short and J 4 bases short, with 15 bases between. CDR3 region: CSAGRGGVTEAFF. The CDR3 nucleotides are TGCAGTGCGGGGAGGGGAGGGGTCACTGAAGCTTTCTTT.

The J gene is TRBJ1-1, the V gene TRBV20-1, with TRBD1 matching over 8 bases. The CDR3 is 12 residues long. Germline V CDR1 and CDR2: DFQATT, SNEGSKA (reference sequence). V was clipped by 3 bases and J by 6 bases; unmatched bases: 3. DNA of the CDR3: TGCAGTGCTAGGCAGGGGGCGGCTGAAGCTTTCTTT. Protein sequence: CSARQGAAEAFF.

The table lists this clonotype with many counts. The gene calls are TRBV2 and TRBJ1-1, with D tentatively TRBD1 (5 bases). The CDR3 totals 13 residues. Trimming removed 7 bases from V and 4 bases from J, with 13 bases in between. CDR1 is SNHLY, CDR2 FYNNEI, per germline. The CDR3 reads CASISQGRTEAFF. CDR3 in DNA: TGTGCCAGCATATCCCAGGGTCGCACTGAAGCTTTCTTT.

This chain joins TRBV15 and TRBJ1-4; TRBD1 is a possible D gene (5 bases). Trimming pared 2 bases from V and 0 bases from J, leaving 13 bases between. The CDR3 spans 17 residues. Per the germline V gene, CDR1 is LNHNV and CDR2 is YYDKDF (reference sequence). The CDR3 sequence is CATSRSRPGATNEKLFF. The CDR3 region has the DNA TGTGCCACCAGCAGATCCCGCCCGGGGGCAACTAATGAAAAACTGTTTTTT. The full variable domain, rest sourced from reference TRBV15 and TRBJ1-4, is DAMVIQNPRYQVTQFGKPVTLSCSQTLNHNVMYWYQQKSSQAPKLLFHYYDKDFNNEADTPDNFQSRRPNTSFCFLDIRSPGLGDTAMYLCATSRSRPGATNEKLFFGSGTQLSVL.

This chain joins TRBV28 and TRBJ1-2, with 8 bases aligning to TRBD1. J gave up 6 bases and V 5 bases, and 8 bases lay outside the gene matches. The CDR3 has 14 amino acids. Per the germline V gene, CDR1 is MDHEN and CDR2 is SYDVKM. Here the CDR3 reads CASSPGTGRNGYTF. The CDR3 bases are TGTGCCAGCAGTCCCGGGACAGGAAGGAATGGCTACACCTTC.

This clonotype was seen at least ten times. The genes are TRBV28 and TRBJ1-2; D not certain. Germline CDR1 MDHEN, CDR2 SYDVKM. The CDR3 runs 15 residues. Deletions cut 3 bases from V and 6 bases from J, with 17 bases between. In DNA form, the CDR3 reads TGTGCCAGCAGTTTGCCGGGCGCGACCGGGCATGGCTACACCTTC. Protein: CASSLPGATGHGYTF.